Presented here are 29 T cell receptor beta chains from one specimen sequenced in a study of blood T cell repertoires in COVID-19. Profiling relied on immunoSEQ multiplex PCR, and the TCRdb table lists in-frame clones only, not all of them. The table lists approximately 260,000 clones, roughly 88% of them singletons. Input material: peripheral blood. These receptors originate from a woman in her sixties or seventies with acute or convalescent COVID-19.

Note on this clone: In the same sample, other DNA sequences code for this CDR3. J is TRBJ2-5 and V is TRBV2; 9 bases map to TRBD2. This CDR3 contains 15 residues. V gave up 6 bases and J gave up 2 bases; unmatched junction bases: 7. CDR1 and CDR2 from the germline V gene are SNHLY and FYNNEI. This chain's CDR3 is CASSGSGGSQETQYF. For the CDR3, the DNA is TGTGCCAGCAGCGGTAGCGGGGGCTCGCAAGAGACCCAGTACTTC.

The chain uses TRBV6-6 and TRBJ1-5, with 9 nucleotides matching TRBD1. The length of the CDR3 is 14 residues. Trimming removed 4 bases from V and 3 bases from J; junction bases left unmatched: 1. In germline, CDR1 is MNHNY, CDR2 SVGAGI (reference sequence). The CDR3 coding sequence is TGTGCCAGCAGTTGGGACAGGGTCAATCAGCCCCAGCATTTT. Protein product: CASSWDRVNQPQHF.

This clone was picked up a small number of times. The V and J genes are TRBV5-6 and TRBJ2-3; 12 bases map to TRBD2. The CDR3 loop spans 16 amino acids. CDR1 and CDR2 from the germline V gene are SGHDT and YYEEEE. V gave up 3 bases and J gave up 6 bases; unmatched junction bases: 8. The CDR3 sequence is CASSSGLAGTPDTQYF. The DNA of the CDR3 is TGTGCCAGCAGCTCCGGACTAGCGGGGACCCCGGATACGCAGTATTTT.

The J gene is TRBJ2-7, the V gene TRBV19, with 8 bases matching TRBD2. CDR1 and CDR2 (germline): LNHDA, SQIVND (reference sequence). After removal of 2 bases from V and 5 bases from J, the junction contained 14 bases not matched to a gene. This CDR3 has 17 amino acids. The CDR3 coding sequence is TGTGCCAGTAGTATACAAGGGTCGGGGACTAGGATGAACGAGCAGTACTTC. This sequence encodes CASSIQGSGTRMNEQYF.

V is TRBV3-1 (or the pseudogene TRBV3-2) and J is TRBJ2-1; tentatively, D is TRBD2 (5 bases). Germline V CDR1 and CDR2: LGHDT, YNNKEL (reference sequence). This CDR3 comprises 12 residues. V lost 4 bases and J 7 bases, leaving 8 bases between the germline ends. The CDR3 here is CASSPRRNEQFF. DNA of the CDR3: TGTGCCAGCAGCCCCAGGAGGAATGAGCAGTTCTTC.

CDR3: CSASPGGRGNQPQHF. DNA of the CDR3: TGCAGTGCCAGTCCGGGGGGTAGGGGCAATCAGCCCCAGCATTTT. V and J are TRBV20-1 and TRBJ1-5, with D perhaps matching TRBD1 (5 bases). The CDR3 covers 15 residues. V shed 6 bases and J shed 2 bases, with 17 bases lying between them. CDR1 DFQATT and CDR2 SNEGSKA come from the germline V gene (reference sequence).

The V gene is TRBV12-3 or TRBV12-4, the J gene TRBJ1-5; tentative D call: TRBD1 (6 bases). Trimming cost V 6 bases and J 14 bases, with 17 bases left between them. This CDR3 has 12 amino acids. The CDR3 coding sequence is TGTGCCAGCAGCCTTGCCGGGACAAATAAGCATTTT. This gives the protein CASSLAGTNKHF.

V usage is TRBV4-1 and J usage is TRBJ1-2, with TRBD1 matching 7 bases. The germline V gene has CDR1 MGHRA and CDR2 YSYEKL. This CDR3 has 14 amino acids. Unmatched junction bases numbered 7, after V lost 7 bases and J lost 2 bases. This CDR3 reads CASNKGTVNYGYTF. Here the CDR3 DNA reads TGCGCCAGCAATAAGGGGACAGTGAACTATGGCTACACCTTC.

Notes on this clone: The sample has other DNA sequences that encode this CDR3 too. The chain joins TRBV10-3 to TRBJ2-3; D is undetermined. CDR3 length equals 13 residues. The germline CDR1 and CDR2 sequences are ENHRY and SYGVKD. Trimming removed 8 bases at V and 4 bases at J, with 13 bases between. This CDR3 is CAISRGGADTQYF. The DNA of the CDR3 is TGTGCCATCTCAAGAGGCGGCGCAGATACGCAGTATTTT.

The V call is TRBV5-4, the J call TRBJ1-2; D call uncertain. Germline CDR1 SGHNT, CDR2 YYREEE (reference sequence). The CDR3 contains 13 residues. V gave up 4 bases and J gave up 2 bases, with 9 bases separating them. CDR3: CASSPGSNYGYTF. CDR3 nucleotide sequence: TGTGCCAGCAGCCCGGGGTCCAACTATGGCTACACCTTC.

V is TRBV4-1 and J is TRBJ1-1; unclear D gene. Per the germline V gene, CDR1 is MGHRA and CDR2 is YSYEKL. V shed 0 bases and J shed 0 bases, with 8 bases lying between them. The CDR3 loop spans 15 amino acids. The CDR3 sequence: CASSQDGLMNTEAFF. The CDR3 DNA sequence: TGCGCCAGCAGCCAAGATGGGCTGATGAACACTGAAGCTTTCTTT.

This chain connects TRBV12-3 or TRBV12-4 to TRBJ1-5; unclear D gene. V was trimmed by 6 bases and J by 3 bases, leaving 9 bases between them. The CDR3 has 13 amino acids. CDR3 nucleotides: TGTGCCAGCAGCAGACATACCAATCAGCCCCAGCATTTT. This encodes CASSRHTNQPQHF.

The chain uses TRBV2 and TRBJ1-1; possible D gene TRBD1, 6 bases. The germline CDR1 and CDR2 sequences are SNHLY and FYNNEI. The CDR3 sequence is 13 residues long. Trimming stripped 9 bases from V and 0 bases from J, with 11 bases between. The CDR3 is CARRGGMNTEAFF. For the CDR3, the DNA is TGTGCCAGGAGGGGGGGGATGAACACTGAAGCTTTCTTT.

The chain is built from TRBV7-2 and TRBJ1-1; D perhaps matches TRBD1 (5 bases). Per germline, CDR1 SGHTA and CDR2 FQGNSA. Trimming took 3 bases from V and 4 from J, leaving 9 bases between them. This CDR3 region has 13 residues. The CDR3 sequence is CASSFDRVTEAFF. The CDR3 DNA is TGTGCCAGCAGCTTCGACAGAGTCACTGAAGCTTTCTTT.

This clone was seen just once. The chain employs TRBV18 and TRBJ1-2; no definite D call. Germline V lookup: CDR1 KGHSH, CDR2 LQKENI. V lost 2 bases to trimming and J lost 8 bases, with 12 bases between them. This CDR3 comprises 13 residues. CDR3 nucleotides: TGTGCCAGCTCACCAGGAGAGCGACGAGGCTACACCTTC. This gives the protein CASSPGERRGYTF.

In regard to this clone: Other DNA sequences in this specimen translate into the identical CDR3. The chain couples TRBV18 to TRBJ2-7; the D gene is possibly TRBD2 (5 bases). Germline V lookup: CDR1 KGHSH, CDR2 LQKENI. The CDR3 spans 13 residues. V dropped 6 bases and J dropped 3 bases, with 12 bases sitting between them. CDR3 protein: CASSPLRDYEQYF. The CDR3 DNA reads TGTGCCAGCTCCCCCCTCCGGGACTACGAGCAGTACTTC.

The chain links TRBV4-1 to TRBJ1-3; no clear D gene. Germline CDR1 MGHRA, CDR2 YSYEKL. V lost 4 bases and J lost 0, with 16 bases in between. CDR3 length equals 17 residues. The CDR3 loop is CASSPDVGAVSGNTIYF. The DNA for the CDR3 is TGCGCCAGCAGCCCAGATGTGGGCGCCGTCTCTGGAAACACCATATATTTT.

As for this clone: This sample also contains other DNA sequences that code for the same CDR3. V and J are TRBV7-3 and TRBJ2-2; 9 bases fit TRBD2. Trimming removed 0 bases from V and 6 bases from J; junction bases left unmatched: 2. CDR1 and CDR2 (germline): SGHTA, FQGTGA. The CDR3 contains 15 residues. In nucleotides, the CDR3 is TGTGCCAGCAGCTTAACGCGGGGGGGCCCCGGGGAGCTGTTTTTT. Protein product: CASSLTRGGPGELFF.

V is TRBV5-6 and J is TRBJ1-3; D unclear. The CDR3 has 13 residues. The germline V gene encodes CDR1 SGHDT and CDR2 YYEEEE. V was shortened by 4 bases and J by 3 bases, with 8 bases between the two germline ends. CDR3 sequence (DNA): TGTGCCAGCAGCGCGGCGCATGGAAACACCATATATTTT. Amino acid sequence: CASSAAHGNTIYF. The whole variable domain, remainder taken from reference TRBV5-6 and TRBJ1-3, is DAGVTQSPTHLIKTRGQQVTLRCSPKSGHDTVSWYQQALGQGPQFIFQYYEEEERQRGNFPDRFSGHQFPNYSSELNVNALLLGDSALYLCASSAAHGNTIYFGEGSWLTVV.

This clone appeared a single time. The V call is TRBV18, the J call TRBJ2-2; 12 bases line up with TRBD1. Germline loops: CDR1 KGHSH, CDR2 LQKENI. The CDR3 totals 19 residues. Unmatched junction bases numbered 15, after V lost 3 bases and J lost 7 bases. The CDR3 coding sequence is TGTGCCAGCTCACCGTCACGAGGGGGACAGGGGGCGCCGAACGGGGAGCTGTTTTTT. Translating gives CASSPSRGGQGAPNGELFF.

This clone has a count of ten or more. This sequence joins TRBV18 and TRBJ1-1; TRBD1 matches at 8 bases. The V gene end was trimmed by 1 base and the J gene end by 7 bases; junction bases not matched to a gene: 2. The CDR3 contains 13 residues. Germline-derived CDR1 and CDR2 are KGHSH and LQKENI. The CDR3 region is CASSPQGQGEAFF. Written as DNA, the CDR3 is TGTGCCAGCTCACCACAAGGACAGGGTGAAGCTTTCTTT.

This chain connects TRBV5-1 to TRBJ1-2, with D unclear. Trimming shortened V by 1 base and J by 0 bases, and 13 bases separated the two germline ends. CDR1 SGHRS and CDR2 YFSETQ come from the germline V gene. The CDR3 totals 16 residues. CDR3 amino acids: CASSLQASPSNYGYTF. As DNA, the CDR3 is TGCGCCAGCAGCTTGCAGGCCAGCCCGTCTAACTATGGCTACACCTTC.

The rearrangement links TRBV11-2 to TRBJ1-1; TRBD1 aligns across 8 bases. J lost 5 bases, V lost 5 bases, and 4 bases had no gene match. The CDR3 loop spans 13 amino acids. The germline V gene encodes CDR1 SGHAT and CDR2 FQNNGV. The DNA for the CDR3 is TGTGCCAGCAGCCCGAGACAGGGGACTGAAGCTTTCTTT. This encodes CASSPRQGTEAFF.

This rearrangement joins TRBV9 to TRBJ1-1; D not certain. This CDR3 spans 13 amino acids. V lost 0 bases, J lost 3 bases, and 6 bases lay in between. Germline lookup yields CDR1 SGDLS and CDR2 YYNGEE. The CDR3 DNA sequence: TGTGCCAGCAGCGTAGACTGGTACACTGAAGCTTTCTTT. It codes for CASSVDWYTEAFF.

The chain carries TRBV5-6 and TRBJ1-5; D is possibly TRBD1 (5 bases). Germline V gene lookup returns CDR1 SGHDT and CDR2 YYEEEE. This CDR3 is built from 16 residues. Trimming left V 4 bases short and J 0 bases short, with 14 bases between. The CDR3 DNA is TGTGCCAGCAGCCGGGGGTGGGGTAGTAGCAATCAGCCCCAGCATTTT. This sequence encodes CASSRGWGSSNQPQHF.

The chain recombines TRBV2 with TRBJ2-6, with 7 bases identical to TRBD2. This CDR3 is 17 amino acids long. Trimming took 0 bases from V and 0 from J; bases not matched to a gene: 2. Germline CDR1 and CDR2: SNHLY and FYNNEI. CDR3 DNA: TGTGCCAGCAGTGAAGCCGGGGGGATCTCTGGGGCCAACGTCCTGACTTTC. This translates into CASSEAGGISGANVLTF.

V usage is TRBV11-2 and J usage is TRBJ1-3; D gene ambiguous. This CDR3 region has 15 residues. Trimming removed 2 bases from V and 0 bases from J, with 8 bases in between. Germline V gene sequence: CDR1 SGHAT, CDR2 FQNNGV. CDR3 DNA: TGTGCCAGCAGCTTATGGAGGAGCTCTGGAAACACCATATATTTT. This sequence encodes CASSLWRSSGNTIYF.

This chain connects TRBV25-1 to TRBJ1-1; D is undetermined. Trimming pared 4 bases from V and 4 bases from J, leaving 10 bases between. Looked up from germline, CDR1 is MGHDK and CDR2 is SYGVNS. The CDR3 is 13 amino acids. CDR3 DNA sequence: TGTGCCAGCAGTGGCATACGGTCCACTGAAGCTTTCTTT. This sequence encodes CASSGIRSTEAFF.

The CDR3 loop is CASSVEGSGGYNEQFF. The CDR3 coding sequence is TGTGCCAGCAGCGTAGAAGGTAGCGGGGGTTACAATGAGCAGTTCTTC. This chain uses TRBV9 with TRBJ2-1, with 9 positions matching TRBD2. The CDR3 runs to 16 residues. In germline, CDR1 is SGDLS, CDR2 YYNGEE. Trimming took 0 bases from V and 4 from J; bases not matched to a gene: 5. Together with reference TRBV9 and TRBJ2-1, the CDR3 gives the full variable domain: DSGVTQTPKHLITATGQRVTLRCSPRSGDLSVYWYQQSLDQGLQFLIQYYNGEERAKGNILERFSAQQFPDLHSELNLSSLELGDSALYFCASSVEGSGGYNEQFFGPGTRLTVL.